Shown below are 23 T cell receptor beta chains from a single sample sequenced in a study of Graves' ophthalmopathy and Graves' hyperthyroidism. RNA transcripts yielded amplified TCR beta CDR3 regions. Second-round multiplex PCR came after a first-round RT-PCR that employed HTBI primers. TCRdb recomputed calls from the multiplex PCR reads with MiXCR, one row per CDR3 protein. The data contain under 350,000 distinct CDR3 sequences, 15% to 20% of them singletons. The sequencing input was peripheral blood. The receptors shown here come from an adult man with Graves' ophthalmopathy.

This clonotype was observed at least ten times. The rearrangement joins TRBV5-1 to TRBJ1-6; unclear D gene. This CDR3 comprises 16 residues. From germline, CDR1 is SGHRS and CDR2 YFSETQ. V shed 1 base and J shed 0 bases, with 8 bases lying between them. The CDR3 loop is CASSLNSGSYNSPLHF. The CDR3 nucleotides are TGCGCCAGCAGCTTGAATTCTGGCTCCTATAATTCACCCCTCCACTTT.

This clonotype was observed at least ten times. The V and J genes are TRBV5-1 and TRBJ1-6; D is ambiguous. The CDR3 is 14 amino acids. Between the trimmed V and J ends, which lost 5 bases and 9 bases, there was a span of 15 bases. Germline values: CDR1 SGHRS, CDR2 YFSETQ. CDR3 sequence: CASSLRTGGSPLHF. CDR3 nucleotide sequence: TGCGCCAGCAGTTTACGGACCGGAGGTTCACCCCTCCACTTT.

This clonotype has a count of ten or more. The chain employs TRBV6-1 and TRBJ1-5; possible D gene TRBD1, 6 bases. Trimming stripped 4 bases from V and 6 bases from J, with 13 bases between. The CDR3 has 14 amino acids. Germline V CDR1 and CDR2: MNHNS, SASEGT. Here the CDR3 reads CASSGAGVGQPQHF. CDR3 DNA: TGTGCCAGCAGTGGGGCAGGGGTGGGTCAGCCCCAGCATTTT.

This clonotype showed up many times. The chain is built from TRBV12-3 or TRBV12-4 and TRBJ1-1, with D possibly matching TRBD1 (6 bases). V was cut by 1 base and J by 3 bases, with 15 bases left in between. CDR3 length: 16 residues. The CDR3 is CASSLGQGKGDTEAFF. The CDR3 DNA follows: TGTGCCAGCAGTTTAGGTCAGGGGAAGGGAGACACTGAAGCTTTCTTT.

There are a few counts of this clonotype. The chain recombines TRBV12-3 or TRBV12-4 with TRBJ1-6; possibly TRBD1 for D (5 bases). CDR3 length: 15 residues. Between the trimmed V and J ends, which lost 4 bases and 5 bases, there was a span of 12 bases. The CDR3 loop is CASSYSRGDNSPLHF. DNA for the CDR3: TGTGCCAGCAGTTACTCCCGGGGGGATAATTCACCCCTCCACTTT.

This clonotype was detected ten times or more. The chain recombines TRBV6-5 with TRBJ2-5, with D possibly called TRBD1 or TRBD2 (5 bases each). This CDR3 is built from 14 residues. Trimming removed 8 bases from V and 5 bases from J, with 18 bases in between. CDR1 MNHEY and CDR2 SVGAGI come from the germline V gene. The CDR3 bases are TGTGCCAGCGGAGTTAAGAGGGGTCAGGAGACCCAGTACTTC. Amino acids: CASGVKRGQETQYF.

V and J are TRBV6-1 and TRBJ1-1; D not certain. V was clipped by 8 bases and J by 1 base, with 8 bases between them. Germline CDR1 reads MNHNS; CDR2 reads SASEGT. There are 12 residues in the CDR3. CDR3 loop: CASLRTNTEAFF. The CDR3 DNA follows: TGTGCCAGCCTACGGACGAACACTGAAGCTTTCTTT.

This clonotype was seen ten or more times. The chain links TRBV24-1 to TRBJ2-5, with 9 bases lining up with TRBD1. After removal of 4 bases from V and 1 base from J, the junction contained 6 bases not matched to a gene. The CDR3 length is 16 residues. Germline values: CDR1 KGHDR, CDR2 SFDVKD. The CDR3 sequence is CATSEGGTGTQETQYF. In DNA form, the CDR3 reads TGTGCCACCAGTGAGGGGGGGACAGGGACCCAAGAGACCCAGTACTTC.

The sample holds one count of this clonotype. The chain joins TRBV20-1 to TRBJ2-7; tentatively, D is TRBD2 (5 bases). This CDR3 has 13 amino acids. The germline V gene has CDR1 DFQATT and CDR2 SNEGSKA (reference sequence). V was clipped by 1 base and J by 3 bases, with 10 bases between them. The CDR3 DNA sequence: TGCAGTGCTAGAGGTGGGAGCTTCTACGAGCAGTACTTC. Its translation: CSARGGSFYEQYF.

This clonotype came up many times. The chain joins TRBV20-1 to TRBJ2-5; tentatively, D is TRBD2 (6 bases). The CDR3 covers 10 residues. The germline V and J ends were trimmed by 7 bases and 5 bases, with 8 bases remaining between them. The V gene's germline CDR1 is DFQATT and CDR2 SNEGSKA (reference sequence). This chain's CDR3 is CSEGRETQYF. CDR3 DNA: TGCAGTGAGGGGAGGGAGACCCAGTACTTC.

This clonotype was seen at least ten times. The chain has TRBV9 and TRBJ1-3; TRBD1 aligns across 7 bases. The V gene's germline CDR1 is SGDLS and CDR2 YYNGEE. The trim removed 5 bases at V and 2 bases at J, leaving 4 bases unmatched. The CDR3 loop spans 14 amino acids. The CDR3 bases are TGTGCCAGCAGACGGGACAGCGCTGGAAACACCATATATTTT. Its translation is CASRRDSAGNTIYF.

This clonotype was seen ten or more times. This chain joins TRBV13 and TRBJ2-7; weak D call: TRBD2 (7 bases). Germline CDR1 reads PRHDT; CDR2 reads FYEKMQ (reference sequence). This CDR3 is 16 amino acids long. V was clipped by 0 bases and J by 6 bases, with 18 bases between them. The CDR3 DNA is TGTGCCAGCAGCTTAGGCCGCGGGGGCTCATCGGGCGAGCAGTACTTC. Translation gives CASSLGRGGSSGEQYF.

This clonotype appeared many times. J is TRBJ1-3 and V is TRBV30; D is unresolved. The germline V gene encodes CDR1 GTSNPN and CDR2 SVGIG (reference sequence). CDR3 length: 12 residues. V lost 7 bases and J 0 bases, leaving 7 bases between the germline ends. The CDR3 DNA sequence: TGTGCCTACGGTCTCTCTGGAAACACCATATATTTT. Its translation: CAYGLSGNTIYF. The full variable domain, rest sourced from reference TRBV30 and TRBJ1-3, is SQTIHQWPATLVQPVGSPLSLECTVEGTSNPNLYWYRQAAGRGLQLLFYSVGIGQISSEVPQNLSASRPQDRQFILSSKKLLLSDSGFYLCAYGLSGNTIYFGEGSWLTVV.

This clonotype showed up many times. This rearrangement joins TRBV19 to TRBJ2-5; the match to TRBD1 covers 7 bases. The CDR3 covers 16 residues. V lost 5 bases and J lost 9; bases outside the gene matches: 18. The germline gives CDR1 LNHDA, CDR2 SQIVND (reference sequence). CDR3 sequence: CASSSASGTESTAQYF. The CDR3, as DNA: TGTGCCAGTAGTTCGGCCTCCGGGACAGAGTCTACGGCCCAGTACTTC. The entire variable domain, with the rest obtained from reference TRBV19 and TRBJ2-5, is as follows: DGGITQSPKYLFRKEGQNVTLSCEQNLNHDAMYWYRQDPGQGLRLIYYSQIVNDFQKGDIAEGYSVSREKKESFPLTVTSAQKNPTAFYLCASSSASGTESTAQYFGPGTRLLVL.

The chain uses TRBV11-2 and TRBJ1-6; TRBD1 agrees at 9 bases. The CDR3 is 17 amino acids. The trim removed 1 base at V and 9 bases at J, leaving 10 bases unmatched. CDR1 and CDR2 (germline): SGHAT, FQNNGV. CDR3 amino acids: CASSLGDPGQGGSPLHF. CDR3 nucleotide sequence: TGTGCCAGCAGCTTAGGGGACCCGGGACAGGGAGGTTCACCCCTCCACTTT. Looking up the rest from reference TRBV11-2 and TRBJ1-6 gives the full variable domain: EAGVAQSPRYKIIEKRQSVAFWCNPISGHATLYWYQQILGQGPKLLIQFQNNGVVDDSQLPKDRFSAERLKGVDSTLKIQPAKLEDSAVYLCASSLGDPGQGGSPLHFGNGTRLTVT.

This clonotype has at least ten counts. The chain carries TRBV27 and TRBJ2-7, with a weak D call TRBD2 (6 bases). This CDR3 has 14 residues. V lost 2 bases, J lost 6 bases, and 14 bases lay in between. Looked up from germline, CDR1 is MNHEY and CDR2 is SMNVEV (reference sequence). The CDR3: CASSLAGGGREQYF. The CDR3 nucleotides are TGTGCCAGCAGTTTAGCCGGGGGTGGGCGCGAGCAGTACTTC.

This clonotype was counted between two and nine times. The rearrangement joins TRBV28 to TRBJ2-7; 12 bases map to TRBD1. Per germline, CDR1 MDHEN and CDR2 SYDVKM. The junction had 11 bases not matched to a gene; V was cut back by 4 bases and J by 7 bases. This CDR3 has 16 residues. DNA of the CDR3: TGTGCCAGCAGTTCAACCGGGACAGGGGGCGTGGGAGAGCAGTACTTC. Translating it yields CASSSTGTGGVGEQYF.

The rearrangement joins TRBV12-3 or TRBV12-4 to TRBJ2-2; 7 bases line up with TRBD1. The CDR3 runs to 13 residues. Germline trimming cut 8 bases from V and 7 bases from J; bases unmatched to any gene: 7. The CDR3 here is CASSDRWNGELFF. CDR3 DNA: TGTGCCAGCTCGGACAGGTGGAACGGGGAGCTGTTTTTT.

There are a few counts of this clonotype. This chain joins TRBV30 and TRBJ1-3; no clear D gene. The germline gives CDR1 GTSNPN, CDR2 SVGIG (reference sequence). Trimming removed 2 bases from V and 0 bases from J, with 8 bases in between. The CDR3 contains 14 residues. This chain's CDR3 is CAWSTDFSGNTIYF. The CDR3 DNA sequence: TGTGCCTGGAGTACGGATTTCTCTGGAAACACCATATATTTT.

This clonotype has ten or more counts. The gene calls are TRBV24-1 and TRBJ2-5, with TRBD2 identical over 8 bases. The CDR3 extends over 15 amino acids. Germline V gene lookup returns CDR1 KGHDR and CDR2 SFDVKD. With 3 bases clipped from V and 5 bases from J, the junction kept 7 bases outside the gene matches. The CDR3 DNA reads as TGTGCCACCAGTGATCCGAGACTAGCGATCGAGACCCAGTACTTC. This codes for CATSDPRLAIETQYF.

There are many counts of this clonotype. V and J are TRBV28 and TRBJ1-5; no firm D call. Germline loops: CDR1 MDHEN, CDR2 SYDVKM. The CDR3 consists of 17 residues. Trimming took 2 bases from V and 0 from J, leaving 14 bases between them. DNA for the CDR3: TGTGCCAGCAGTTTACTGTCGACGGGGTATAGCAATCAGCCCCAGCATTTT. Residues: CASSLLSTGYSNQPQHF.

This clonotype was detected ten times or more. V and J are TRBV30 and TRBJ1-1, with a weak D call TRBD1 (5 bases). The germline gives CDR1 GTSNPN, CDR2 SVGIG (reference sequence). Trimming pared 1 base from V and 5 bases from J, leaving 5 bases between. CDR3 size: 11 residues. The CDR3 reads CAWSDRTEAFF. The CDR3 region has the DNA TGTGCCTGGAGTGACAGGACTGAAGCTTTCTTT.

This clonotype has a count of ten or more. The gene calls are TRBV20-1 and TRBJ1-2; D remains unclear. Looked up from germline, CDR1 is DFQATT and CDR2 is SNEGSKA (reference sequence). The CDR3 is 13 amino acids. Trimming cost V 6 bases and J 3 bases, with 14 bases left between them. The DNA for the CDR3 is TGCAGTGCAGCCGTCCCAGTTGACTATGGCTACACCTTC. Protein: CSAAVPVDYGYTF.